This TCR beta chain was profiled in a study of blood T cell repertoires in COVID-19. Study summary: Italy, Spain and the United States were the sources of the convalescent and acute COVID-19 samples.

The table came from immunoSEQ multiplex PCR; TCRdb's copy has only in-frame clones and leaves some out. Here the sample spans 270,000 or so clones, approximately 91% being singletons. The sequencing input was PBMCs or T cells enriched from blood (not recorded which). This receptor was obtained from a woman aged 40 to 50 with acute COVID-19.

In DNA form, the CDR3 reads TGTGCCAGCACTAGACAGGGAGTGAATTCACCCCTCCACTTT. Protein product: CASTRQGVNSPLHF. The genes are TRBV2 and TRBJ1-6, with 7 bases that match TRBD1. The CDR3 is 14 residues long. The V gene's germline CDR1 is SNHLY and CDR2 FYNNEI. J was trimmed by 7 bases and V by 7 bases; bases with no gene match: 7.